The rows below give T cell receptor beta chains drawn from one sample of a study of molecular identifiers for immune sequencing clone quantification. In TCRdb, the PCR reads were re-called with MiXCR into one record per CDR3 protein. This table holds 300,000 to 400,000 distinct CDR3 sequences, about a quarter found once. The sequencing input was naive CD8+ T cells from blood, with Jurkat cell RNA spiked in. The receptors stem from a human donor in good health. Some libraries in this study had Jurkat cell RNA spiked in. Both conserved end residues are part of each CDR3. A D gene is named only where the DNA matches it firmly. Only part of the rows carry a size: once, few, many, or a class if the clone is expanded.

j_call d_call v_call clone_size cdr3_length cdr3_nt cdr3_aa
TRBJ2-1 . TRBV11-2 few 16 TGTGCCAGCAGCTTCCATCATAATAGAGCCAACAATGAGCAGTTCTTC CASSFHHNRANNEQFF
TRBJ2-2 . TRBV6-2/TRBV6-3 . 15 TGTGCCAGCACGAATCGCCCGGGACACACCGGGGAGCTGTTTTTT CASTNRPGHTGELFF
TRBJ2-4 . TRBV11-2 many 12 TGTGCCAGCAGCTTGGCCTGGAACATTCAGTACTTC CASSLAWNIQYF
TRBJ2-1 TRBD1 TRBV7-2 . 16 TGTGCCAGCAGCTTAGACTACAGGGGGCTGTACAATGAGCAGTTCTTC CASSLDYRGLYNEQFF
TRBJ2-1 TRBD2 TRBV7-9 . 16 TGTGCCGGCAGCCCGACTGGACTAGCGGGAGACAATGAGCAGTTCTTC CAGSPTGLAGDNEQFF
TRBJ2-7 TRBD1 TRBV4-3 few 16 TGCGCCAGCAGCCAAGATCTTGGACAGGGGGCTTACGAGCAGTACTTC CASSQDLGQGAYEQYF
TRBJ1-4 . TRBV20-1 many 15 TGCAGTGCTACGAACTGGGAGGCTTTTAATGAAAAACTGTTTTTT CSATNWEAFNEKLFF
TRBJ1-2 . TRBV7-9 few 15 TGTGCCAGCAGCTTAAGTGCCAGGGAGAGTAACGGCTACACCTTC CASSLSARESNGYTF
TRBJ2-5 TRBD2 TRBV19 . 18 TGTGCCAGTAGTATATCGTGGGTAGCGGGGGAAATTCAAGAGGCCCAGTACTTC CASSISWVAGEIQEAQYF
TRBJ2-1 . TRBV11-3 . 13 TGTGCCAGCAGCTTAGGGGGTTACGATGAGCAGTTCTTC CASSLGGYDEQFF
TRBJ2-1 TRBD2 TRBV2 few 14 TGTGCCAGCAGTGGACTAGCGGGTTACAATGAGCAGTTCTTC CASSGLAGYNEQFF
TRBJ2-3 . TRBV7-2 once 16 TGTGCCAGCAGCTCCTGGGCTAGGGGATACACAGATACGCAGTATTTT CASSSWARGYTDTQYF
TRBJ2-1 . TRBV7-9 many 14 TGTGCCAGCAGCGGGGGGGCGGCCTACAATGAGCAGTTCTTC CASSGGAAYNEQFF
TRBJ2-7 TRBD1 TRBV19 . 14 TGTGCCAGTAGTATCTTCCAGGGGGCCTACGAGCAGTACTTC CASSIFQGAYEQYF
TRBJ2-3 . TRBV7-9 many 16 TGTGCCAGCAGTCCAACCCCAGGGACTAGCACAGATACGCAGTATTTT CASSPTPGTSTDTQYF
TRBJ1-1 . TRBV30 . 12 TGTGCCTGGAGTCCCCGGAACACTGAAGCTTTCTTT CAWSPRNTEAFF
TRBJ2-7 TRBD2 TRBV4-1 many 14 TGCGCCAGCAGCCAAGCAGCGGGAGCCTACGAGCAGTACTTC CASSQAAGAYEQYF
TRBJ2-3 TRBD2 TRBV6-2/TRBV6-3 . 19 TGTGCCAGCAGTTACGATCGGCTAGCGGGAGTCTTGGTTACAGATACGCAGTATTTT CASSYDRLAGVLVTDTQYF
TRBJ2-3 . TRBV12-3/TRBV12-4 many 14 TGTGCCAGCAGTTTAACGGACCCCGAGGATACGCAGTATTTT CASSLTDPEDTQYF
TRBJ2-3 . TRBV14 . 14 TGTGCCAGCAGCCAACCCAGGGTTGCAGATACGCAGTATTTT CASSQPRVADTQYF
TRBJ2-3 . TRBV11-2 . 12 TGTGCCAGCAGCCCCAATGGTGATACGCAGTATTTT CASSPNGDTQYF
TRBJ2-1 . TRBV29-1 . 14 TGCAGCGTTGTATCCGGAATCTCCTACAATGAGCAGTTCTTC CSVVSGISYNEQFF